One sample yielded the 30 T cell receptor beta chains listed below, sequenced in a study of blood T cell repertoires in COVID-19. Assay used: immunoSEQ multiplex PCR; TCRdb lists only in-frame clones, some missing. The data contain some 200,000 clones, roughly nine tenths of them singletons. Input material: peripheral blood. The receptors come from a woman aged 45 to 65 with acute or convalescent COVID-19.

The genes are TRBV11-3 and TRBJ1-1; 7 bases align to TRBD1. Per the germline V gene, CDR1 is SGHNT and CDR2 is YENEEA. The CDR3 covers 18 residues. Trimming cost V 1 base and J 4 bases; bases outside gene matches: 15. The CDR3 spells CASSLGGVKDREVTEAFF. CDR3 nucleotide sequence: TGTGCCAGCAGCTTAGGGGGGGTAAAAGACAGGGAAGTCACTGAAGCTTTCTTT.

The V and J genes are TRBV7-2 and TRBJ2-1; 8 bases fit TRBD2. CDR1 and CDR2 from the germline V gene are SGHTA and FQGNSA. This CDR3 spans 15 amino acids. V shed 4 bases, J shed 7 bases, and the junction held 9 bases outside the gene matches. The CDR3 loop reads CASSSSGLGGNEQFF. The CDR3 nucleotides are TGTGCCAGCAGCTCATCGGGACTAGGGGGGAATGAGCAGTTCTTC.

The chain has TRBV7-3 and TRBJ2-3, with D possibly TRBD2 on 5 matching bases. Germline V lookup: CDR1 SGHTA, CDR2 FQGTGA. Trimming shortened V by 2 bases and J by 4 bases, and 13 bases separated the two germline ends. The CDR3 sequence is 15 residues long. In DNA form, the CDR3 reads TGTGCCAGCAGCTTAGGGTTCCGGGGATCAGATACGCAGTATTTT. Amino acids: CASSLGFRGSDTQYF.

In the case of this clone: Other DNA sequences in the sample encode the same CDR3. The V call is TRBV4-1, the J call TRBJ1-2; TRBD1 is a possible D gene (6 bases). The CDR3 spans 14 residues. V was cut by 1 base and J by 2 bases, with 8 bases left in between. The germline V gene has CDR1 MGHRA and CDR2 YSYEKL. The CDR3 bases are TGCGCCAGCAGCCAAGTTAGGGGGAACTATGGCTACACCTTC. Protein: CASSQVRGNYGYTF.

This clone was seen a handful of times. J is TRBJ2-1 and V is TRBV7-6, with 7 bases that match TRBD2. Germline V gives CDR1 SGHVS, CDR2 FNYEAQ. The ends lost 4 bases at V and 4 bases at J; junction bases unmatched: 7. CDR3 length: 15 residues. The CDR3 sequence is CASSWPGLPYNEQFF. The CDR3 region has the DNA TGTGCCAGCAGCTGGCCGGGACTACCTTACAATGAGCAGTTCTTC. Full variable domain (missing parts from reference TRBV7-6 and TRBJ2-1): GAGVSQSPRYKVTKRGQDVALRCDPISGHVSLYWYRQALGQGPEFLTYFNYEAQQDKSGLPNDRFSAERPEGSISTLTIQRTEQRDSAMYRCASSWPGLPYNEQFFGPGTRLTVL.

The V gene is TRBV11-2, the J gene TRBJ1-5; TRBD1 is a possible D gene (5 bases). Per the germline V gene, CDR1 is SGHAT and CDR2 is FQNNGV. Trimming removed 1 base at V and 4 bases at J, with 11 bases between. The CDR3 totals 15 residues. CDR3 coding DNA: TGTGCCAGCAGCTTAGGATCGGGGGGAAATCAGCCCCAGCATTTT. Translating it yields CASSLGSGGNQPQHF.

This clone was detected a few times. CDR3 in amino acids: CSVPEPRREGYTF. The CDR3 coding sequence is TGCAGCGTCCCAGAACCTCGGAGGGAGGGCTACACCTTC. The V and J genes are TRBV29-1 and TRBJ1-2; no definite D call. The V gene's germline CDR1 is SQVTM and CDR2 ANQGSEA. The CDR3 contains 13 residues. Trimming shortened V by 6 bases and J by 8 bases, and 19 bases separated the two germline ends.

In nucleotides, the CDR3 is TGTGCCAGCAGCGTCTCACTAGCGGGGGCCGGGGATACGCAGTATTTT. It encodes CASSVSLAGAGDTQYF. The chain recombines TRBV9 with TRBJ2-3; 11 bases agree with TRBD2. J was trimmed by 6 bases and V by 2 bases; bases with no gene match: 8. The CDR3 runs 16 residues. Germline loops: CDR1 SGDLS, CDR2 YYNGEE.

V is TRBV19 and J is TRBJ2-1; D gene ambiguous. Trimming removed 5 bases at V and 0 bases at J, with 14 bases between. CDR1 and CDR2 from the germline V gene are LNHDA and SQIVND (reference sequence). This CDR3 comprises 16 residues. As DNA, the CDR3 is TGTGCCAGTAGTGCCGGGTCCATCCTCTCCTACAATGAGCAGTTCTTC. It translates to CASSAGSILSYNEQFF.

The chain recombines TRBV11-2 with TRBJ1-6; possible D gene TRBD1, 5 bases. Trimming took 0 bases from V and 6 from J, leaving 6 bases between them. The CDR3 sequence is 14 residues long. Germline V gives CDR1 SGHAT, CDR2 FQNNGV. The CDR3 bases are TGTGCCAGCAGCTTAGACAGGGTTAATTCACCCCTCCACTTT. It encodes CASSLDRVNSPLHF.

In DNA, the CDR3 is TGTGCCATCGCCGAGGCGGGCAGCGTCTCAGGAAAACTGTTTTTT. Translating gives CAIAEAGSVSGKLFF. The genes are TRBV10-3 and TRBJ1-4; D remains ambiguous. Trimming left V 8 bases short and J 10 bases short, with 23 bases between. This CDR3 is 15 amino acids long. Germline V gene sequence: CDR1 ENHRY, CDR2 SYGVKD.

The chain combines TRBV19 with TRBJ2-5, with TRBD2 matching 10 bases. Trimming took 1 base from V and 5 from J; bases not matched to a gene: 10. CDR3 length equals 17 residues. CDR1 and CDR2 from the germline V gene are LNHDA and SQIVND (reference sequence). CDR3 protein: CASSIGSGGALGETQYF. The CDR3, as DNA: TGTGCCAGTAGTATAGGAAGCGGGGGGGCCCTCGGGGAGACCCAGTACTTC.

The chain employs TRBV4-3 and TRBJ2-6; D uncertain. V was trimmed by 2 bases and J by 2 bases, leaving 7 bases between them. The germline V gene encodes CDR1 LGHNA and CDR2 YSLEER. This CDR3 contains 15 residues. Written as DNA, the CDR3 is TGCGCCAGCAGCCAATGGAGACCTGGGGCCAACGTCCTGACTTTC. As protein: CASSQWRPGANVLTF.

To note about this clone: The identical CDR3 is also encoded by other nucleotide sequences in the sample. The chain carries TRBV7-9 and TRBJ1-1, with 8 nucleotides matching TRBD1. V dropped 5 bases and J dropped 3; count of bases not matched to a gene: 5. From germline, CDR1 is SEHNR and CDR2 FQNEAQ (reference sequence). The CDR3 spans 14 residues. CDR3 sequence: CASSPGQGHTEAFF. The CDR3 DNA is TGTGCCAGCAGCCCCGGACAGGGCCACACTGAAGCTTTCTTT.

This rearrangement joins TRBV7-2 to TRBJ2-5, with 8 bases aligning to TRBD2. V gave up 5 bases and J gave up 3 bases; unmatched junction bases: 11. The CDR3 consists of 16 residues. Germline V gene data show CDR1 as SGHTA and CDR2 as FQGNSA. The CDR3 nucleotides are TGTGCCAGCAGCCCCCAGTCACAGCGGGGGAAAGAGACCCAGTACTTC. It encodes CASSPQSQRGKETQYF.

The V call is TRBV12-3 or TRBV12-4, the J call TRBJ1-1, with TRBD1 as a possible D gene (6 bases). V lost 7 bases and J lost 1, with 10 bases in between. The length of the CDR3 is 13 residues. The CDR3 DNA reads TGTGCCAGCATTAAGACAGGGAACACTGAAGCTTTCTTT. It encodes CASIKTGNTEAFF.

CDR3 in amino acids: CAWGRGSYEQYF. The CDR3 DNA is TGTGCCTGGGGACGGGGGTCCTACGAGCAGTACTTC. The rearrangement uses TRBV30 and TRBJ2-7; D possibly corresponds to TRBD2 (6 bases). This CDR3 has 12 residues. Germline V CDR1 and CDR2: GTSNPN, SVGIG (reference sequence). V was trimmed by 5 bases and J by 1 base, leaving 9 bases between them.

The chain employs TRBV19 and TRBJ1-1, with D hard to call. This CDR3 is built from 12 residues. Germline CDR1 LNHDA, CDR2 SQIVND (reference sequence). V dropped 2 bases and J dropped 3 bases, with 4 bases sitting between them. The CDR3 bases are TGTGCCAGTAGTATAACTTACACTGAAGCTTTCTTT. Its protein is CASSITYTEAFF.

The chain is built from TRBV5-1 and TRBJ1-1, with 8 bases fitting TRBD1. The ends lost 4 bases at V and 2 bases at J; junction bases unmatched: 13. The CDR3 is 17 residues long. Germline-derived CDR1 and CDR2 are SGHRS and YFSETQ. This CDR3 reads CASSGARTGIVNTEAFF. The CDR3 region has the DNA TGCGCCAGCAGCGGAGCTCGGACAGGGATTGTCAACACTGAAGCTTTCTTT.

Worth noting for this clone: Other DNA sequences within the sample encode an identical CDR3. V is TRBV9 and J is TRBJ1-2; 7 bases are shared with TRBD1. The germline V gene encodes CDR1 SGDLS and CDR2 YYNGEE. This CDR3 contains 13 residues. The J segment lost 5 bases and the V segment lost 0 bases, leaving 1 base of the junction unmatched. The CDR3 spells CASSVGRGYGYTF. The DNA of the CDR3 is TGTGCCAGCAGCGTAGGCAGGGGGTATGGCTACACCTTC.

A single count supports this clone. This rearrangement joins TRBV27 to TRBJ1-2; D not certain. The ends were cut back, 4 bases at V and 2 bases at J, with 11 bases in the middle. Germline V gene sequence: CDR1 MNHEY, CDR2 SMNVEV (reference sequence). CDR3 length equals 14 residues. The CDR3 here is CASSWSGVNYGYTF. DNA of the CDR3: TGTGCCAGCAGTTGGTCCGGAGTAAACTATGGCTACACCTTC.

The rearrangement links TRBV27 to TRBJ2-3; D is unresolved. Germline V gives CDR1 MNHEY, CDR2 SMNVEV (reference sequence). This CDR3 is 13 amino acids long. V lost 2 bases and J 0 bases, leaving 3 bases between the germline ends. DNA for the CDR3: TGTGCCAGCAGTTTACTAAGCACAGATACGCAGTATTTT. This codes for CASSLLSTDTQYF.

This chain uses TRBV6-2 or TRBV6-3 with TRBJ2-1, with D possibly matching TRBD2 (7 bases). The CDR3 contains 21 residues. V lost 2 bases to trimming and J lost 0 bases, with 26 bases between them. Per the germline V gene, CDR1 is MNHEY and CDR2 is SVGEGT. The CDR3 nucleotides read TGTGCCAGCAGTTACCCGGTGGGGGCCTACGGACTAGTCATCTCCTACAATGAGCAGTTCTTC. Translating it yields CASSYPVGAYGLVISYNEQFF.

CDR3 DNA sequence: TGTGCCAGCAGCCCACTCCTACTAATATTCAATGAGCAGTTCTTC. This translates into CASSPLLLIFNEQFF. The chain links TRBV7-6 to TRBJ2-1; the D is unclear. Germline-derived CDR1 and CDR2 are SGHVS and FNYEAQ. The CDR3 sequence is 15 residues long. Trimming cost V 5 bases and J 6 bases, with 17 bases left between them.

The chain is built from TRBV19 and TRBJ1-6; possible D gene TRBD1, 5 bases. CDR1 and CDR2 (germline): LNHDA, SQIVND (reference sequence). CDR3 length: 14 residues. V was cut by 4 bases and J by 5 bases, with 9 bases left in between. The CDR3 sequence is CASSTTRDNSPLHF. In DNA form, the CDR3 reads TGTGCCAGTAGTACGACCAGGGATAATTCACCCCTCCACTTT.

The chain couples TRBV9 to TRBJ1-2; 9 positions agree with TRBD1. The V segment lost 7 bases and the J segment 6 bases; nucleotides outside the gene matches: 4. Germline V gene sequence: CDR1 SGDLS, CDR2 YYNGEE. The CDR3 runs 12 residues. DNA for the CDR3: TGTGCCAGCGCTAGGACAGGGGATGGCTACACCTTC. Protein: CASARTGDGYTF.

This sequence joins TRBV20-1 and TRBJ2-5, with 8 bases aligning to TRBD1. V lost 3 bases, J lost 3 bases, and 12 bases stayed unmatched. Germline CDR1 is DFQATT and CDR2 is SNEGSKA (reference sequence). This CDR3 has 16 amino acids. The CDR3 sequence is CSASSWTGPVEETQYF. The CDR3 DNA follows: TGCAGTGCTAGTTCATGGACAGGGCCGGTGGAAGAGACCCAGTACTTC.

V and J are TRBV6-2 or TRBV6-3 and TRBJ2-5, with D unresolved. CDR3 length: 13 residues. Germline CDR1 MNHEY, CDR2 SVGEGT. V shed 1 base and J shed 4 bases, with 7 bases lying between them. Written as DNA, the CDR3 is TGTGCCAGCAGTTACTTAGCTCCAGAGACCCAGTACTTC. Translating gives CASSYLAPETQYF.

As for this clone: The junction departs from the called germline gene at one end, perhaps through a read error. The chain carries TRBV2 and TRBJ2-5, with 10 bases matching TRBD2. The CDR3 sequence is 15 residues long. The germline V gene has CDR1 SNHLY and CDR2 FYNNEI. CDR3 DNA sequence: TGTGCCACCCTATCTCGGACTAGCGGATCAGAGGCCCAGTACTTC. Translated: CATLSRTSGSEAQYF. Variable domain in full (rest from reference TRBV2 and TRBJ2-5): EPEVTQTPSHQVTQMGQEVILRCVPISNHLYFYWYRQILGQKVEFLVSFYNNEISEKSEIFDDQFSVERPDGSNFTLKIRSTKLEDSAMYFCATLSRTSGSEAQYFGPGTRLLVL.

J is TRBJ1-1 and V is TRBV4-1; the match to TRBD1 covers 11 bases. Germline CDR1 reads MGHRA; CDR2 reads YSYEKL. The trim removed 3 bases at V and 1 base at J, leaving 1 base unmatched. The CDR3 has 15 amino acids. CDR3 sequence: CASSQGQGGNTEAFF. The DNA for the CDR3 is TGCGCCAGCAGCCAGGGACAGGGGGGGAACACTGAAGCTTTCTTT.